These 32 T cell receptor beta chains share one sample of origin, sequenced in a study of beta chain features in type 1 diabetes. TCRB transcripts that were expressed got sequenced, as all of the isolated RNA had been reverse transcribed. Data came from immunoSEQ multiplex PCR; TCRdb stores just in-frame clones and leaves some out. The sample lists some 150,000 clones; more than 9.5% were seen once. The sample taken for sequencing was central memory CD4+ T cells from blood. All receptors derive from a man younger than 35 in good health.

The rearrangement links TRBV7-2 to TRBJ2-6; a possible D gene is TRBD2 (5 bases). Deletions cut 4 bases from V and 2 bases from J, with 6 bases between. CDR1 and CDR2 (germline): SGHTA, FQGNSA. CDR3 size: 14 residues. The DNA for the CDR3 is TGTGCCAGCAGCTCCGGGGCTGGGGCCAACGTCCTGACTTTC. Amino acid sequence: CASSSGAGANVLTF.

A few counts support this clone. A junction end diverges from the germline sequence, so it may reflect a read error. J is TRBJ1-2 and V is TRBV15; D not certain. This CDR3 region has 16 residues. From germline, CDR1 is LNHNV and CDR2 YYDKDF (reference sequence). The CDR3 sequence is CDTSRVDAEPNYGYTF. CDR3 coding DNA: TGTGACACCAGCAGAGTAGACGCCGAACCTAACTATGGCTACACCTTC.

This clone has only a few counts. Here the CDR3 reads CASWETGGGSPLHF. The DNA of the CDR3 is TGTGCCAGCTGGGAAACAGGGGGTGGTTCACCCCTCCACTTT. The chain carries TRBV2 and TRBJ1-6; 8 nucleotides align to TRBD1. V lost 8 bases and J lost 9; bases outside the gene matches: 9. The CDR3 loop spans 14 amino acids. The germline CDR1 and CDR2 sequences are SNHLY and FYNNEI.

The rearrangement uses TRBV7-2 and TRBJ2-5; 7 bases align to TRBD2. This CDR3 is 16 amino acids long. The germline gives CDR1 SGHTA, CDR2 FQGNSA. V dropped 0 bases and J dropped 1; count of bases not matched to a gene: 5. CDR3 in DNA: TGTGCCAGCAGCTTAGCTGGAGCGGGGTTCCAAGAGACCCAGTACTTC. This sequence encodes CASSLAGAGFQETQYF. The full variable domain, completed using reference TRBV7-2 and TRBJ2-5, is GAGVSQSPSNKVTEKGKDVELRCDPISGHTALYWYRQSLGQGLEFLIYFQGNSAPDKSGLPSDRFSAERTGGSVSTLTIQRTQQEDSAVYLCASSLAGAGFQETQYFGPGTRLLVL.

There are a few counts of this clone. The DNA for the CDR3 is TGTGCCACCAGCAGAGTTGGGGGCAGGACAGATACGCAGTATTTT. Amino acid sequence: CATSRVGGRTDTQYF. The V call is TRBV15, the J call TRBJ2-3, with D possibly being TRBD1 (6 bases). The V gene's germline CDR1 is LNHNV and CDR2 YYDKDF (reference sequence). V was shortened by 1 base and J by 3 bases, with 11 bases between the two germline ends. The CDR3 has 15 residues.

This clone was counted only a few times. The chain joins TRBV5-4 to TRBJ2-1; D gene ambiguous. V lost 0 bases and J lost 0, with 7 bases in between. The CDR3 extends over 15 amino acids. The V gene's germline CDR1 is SGHNT and CDR2 YYREEE (reference sequence). CDR3 region: CASSLELSSYNEQFF. The CDR3 nucleotides are TGTGCCAGCAGCTTGGAGTTAAGCTCCTACAATGAGCAGTTCTTC. Complete variable domain (other parts from reference TRBV5-4 and TRBJ2-1): ETGVTQSPTHLIKTRGQQVTLRCSSQSGHNTVSWYQQALGQGPQFIFQYYREEENGRGNFPPRFSGLQFPNYSSELNVNALELDDSALYLCASSLELSSYNEQFFGPGTRLTVL.

This clone has only a few counts. V and J are TRBV10-3 and TRBJ2-1; 7 nucleotides line up with TRBD2. The CDR3 runs 13 residues. The J segment lost 3 bases and the V segment lost 8 bases, leaving 4 bases of the junction unmatched. Germline V CDR1 and CDR2: ENHRY, SYGVKD. The CDR3 reads CAIGLVVYNEQFF. DNA of the CDR3: TGTGCCATCGGACTAGTAGTCTACAATGAGCAGTTCTTC.

A few counts support this clone. This chain joins TRBV28 and TRBJ2-1; TRBD2 agrees at 9 bases. Germline loops: CDR1 MDHEN, CDR2 SYDVKM. The V gene end was trimmed by 5 bases and the J gene end by 8 bases; junction bases not matched to a gene: 13. The CDR3 is 16 residues long. This CDR3 is CASSPFAGGPSDEQFF. For the CDR3, the DNA is TGTGCCAGCAGTCCCTTTGCGGGGGGGCCCTCAGATGAGCAGTTCTTC.

This chain links TRBV7-9 with TRBJ1-2; D is uncertain. Germline lookup yields CDR1 SEHNR and CDR2 FQNEAQ (reference sequence). V was cut by 5 bases and J by 7 bases, with 11 bases left in between. The CDR3 length is 12 residues. The CDR3 DNA sequence: TGTGCCAGCAGCCAAGAAAATGGTGGCTACACCTTC. Translation gives CASSQENGGYTF. Using reference TRBV7-9 and TRBJ1-2 for the parts outside the CDR3, the full variable domain is DTGVSQNPRHKITKRGQNVTFRCDPISEHNRLYWYRQTLGQGPEFLTYFQNEAQLEKSRLLSDRFSAERPKGSFSTLEIQRTEQGDSAMYLCASSQENGGYTFGSGTRLTVV.

The chain couples TRBV5-1 to TRBJ1-2, with a possible D match to TRBD1 (5 bases). The CDR3 runs 13 residues. V lost 4 bases and J lost 4, with 11 bases in between. Germline V gene data show CDR1 as SGHRS and CDR2 as YFSETQ. This CDR3 is CASSTEGSYGYTF. The DNA for the CDR3 is TGCGCCAGCAGCACCGAGGGGAGCTATGGCTACACCTTC.

The CDR3: CASSQLAGEGNEQFF. For the CDR3, the DNA is TGCGCCAGCAGCCAACTCGCGGGAGAGGGGAATGAGCAGTTCTTC. V is TRBV4-3 and J is TRBJ2-1; 7 bases match TRBD2. Looked up from germline, CDR1 is LGHNA and CDR2 is YSLEER. Germline trimming cut 2 bases from V and 7 bases from J; bases unmatched to any gene: 8. The CDR3 is made up of 15 amino acids.

This clone was seen a handful of times. The rearrangement joins TRBV7-9 to TRBJ2-1; TRBD1 is a possible D gene (5 bases). Trimming removed 3 bases from V and 5 bases from J, with 11 bases in between. The CDR3 has 14 residues. Germline CDR1 reads SEHNR; CDR2 reads FQNEAQ (reference sequence). CDR3 bases: TGTGCCAGCAGCTTGCTAGGGGTCAACAATGAGCAGTTCTTC. It translates to CASSLLGVNNEQFF.

The rearrangement uses TRBV15 and TRBJ1-5; D is undetermined. This CDR3 contains 16 residues. V was cut by 0 bases and J by 4 bases, with 13 bases left in between. Germline CDR1 reads LNHNV; CDR2 reads YYDKDF (reference sequence). The CDR3 DNA follows: TGTGCCACCAGCAGAGATCGGGAGGGTGGGAATCAGCCCCAGCATTTT. It encodes CATSRDREGGNQPQHF. Variable domain in full (rest from reference TRBV15 and TRBJ1-5): DAMVIQNPRYQVTQFGKPVTLSCSQTLNHNVMYWYQQKSSQAPKLLFHYYDKDFNNEADTPDNFQSRRPNTSFCFLDIRSPGLGDTAMYLCATSRDREGGNQPQHFGDGTRLSIL.

In its sample, this clone was seen a few times. The rearrangement uses TRBV9 and TRBJ2-7; 8 bases are shared with TRBD1. The ends lost 4 bases at V and 3 bases at J; junction bases unmatched: 9. CDR1 and CDR2 from the germline V gene are SGDLS and YYNGEE. This CDR3 is built from 15 residues. CDR3 nucleotides: TGTGCCAGCAGCAGCCGGGACAGGCCGATCTACGAGCAGTACTTC. As protein: CASSSRDRPIYEQYF. Based on the CDR3 plus reference TRBV9 and TRBJ2-7, the full variable domain is DSGVTQTPKHLITATGQRVTLRCSPRSGDLSVYWYQQSLDQGLQFLIQYYNGEERAKGNILERFSAQQFPDLHSELNLSSLELGDSALYFCASSSRDRPIYEQYFGPGTRLTVT.

The CDR3: CASVGFRDADTQYF. Here the CDR3 DNA reads TGTGCCAGCGTCGGTTTTAGGGACGCAGATACGCAGTATTTT. The V gene is TRBV11-2, the J gene TRBJ2-3; TRBD1 or TRBD2 may be the D gene (5 bases each). CDR1 is SGHAT and CDR2 is FQNNGV in the germline V gene. The CDR3 runs to 14 residues. V was cut by 8 bases and J by 4 bases, with 16 bases left in between.

The table lists this clone with a few counts. This rearrangement joins TRBV5-1 to TRBJ2-7, with TRBD2 as a possible D gene (5 bases). Between the trimmed V and J ends, which lost 7 bases and 7 bases, there was a span of 21 bases. This CDR3 comprises 14 residues. Germline V gene data show CDR1 as SGHRS and CDR2 as YFSETQ. In nucleotides, the CDR3 is TGCGCCAGCTCAAATGGGGAGACCCGAAGTGAGCAGTACTTC. It encodes CASSNGETRSEQYF.

A few counts support this clone. The J gene is TRBJ1-5, the V gene TRBV14; D gene uncertain. V was pared by 3 bases and J by 6 bases, with 9 bases between. The CDR3 spans 13 residues. Germline V gene data show CDR1 as SGHDN and CDR2 as FVKESK. This chain's CDR3 is CASSQGPGQPQHF. CDR3 DNA sequence: TGTGCCAGCAGCCAGGGCCCAGGTCAGCCCCAGCATTTT.

The V and J genes are TRBV27 and TRBJ1-1; no definite D call. The CDR3 is 14 amino acids. The germline V gene has CDR1 MNHEY and CDR2 SMNVEV (reference sequence). V shed 0 bases and J shed 1 base, with 6 bases lying between them. The CDR3 coding sequence is TGTGCCAGCAGTTTATCGTTTGCGAACACTGAAGCTTTCTTT. As protein: CASSLSFANTEAFF.

V is TRBV7-2 and J is TRBJ2-5; D gene unclear. This CDR3 has 12 residues. The germline gives CDR1 SGHTA, CDR2 FQGNSA. V was cut by 4 bases and J by 1 base, with 4 bases left in between. CDR3 in amino acids: CASSSPQETQYF. In nucleotides, the CDR3 is TGTGCCAGCAGCTCCCCCCAAGAGACCCAGTACTTC.

The chain joins TRBV7-9 to TRBJ2-3, with D perhaps given as TRBD1 or TRBD2 (5 bases each). The V end lost 4 bases, the J end lost 5 bases, and 22 bases lay between the germline ends. The CDR3 runs 17 residues. Germline V gene data show CDR1 as SEHNR and CDR2 as FQNEAQ (reference sequence). CDR3: CASSYLRSSDGGDTQYF. In DNA form, the CDR3 reads TGTGCCAGCAGCTACCTCAGATCGTCGGATGGGGGAGATACGCAGTATTTT.

The table lists this clone with a few counts. V and J are TRBV4-2 and TRBJ2-5; 9 bases line up with TRBD2. J lost 5 bases, V lost 5 bases, and 0 bases had no gene match. CDR3 size: 12 residues. From germline, CDR1 is LGHNA and CDR2 YNFKEQ. The CDR3 region has the DNA TGTGCCAGCAGCGGGACTAGCGAGACCCAGTACTTC. Its protein product is CASSGTSETQYF.

The chain employs TRBV6-6 and TRBJ2-3; unclear D gene. The V end lost 5 bases, the J end lost 1 base, and 10 bases lay between the germline ends. This CDR3 is 14 amino acids long. CDR1 MNHNY and CDR2 SVGAGI come from the germline V gene (reference sequence). This chain's CDR3 is CASSPGWGTDTQYF. The CDR3 DNA is TGTGCCAGCAGTCCCGGGTGGGGCACAGATACGCAGTATTTT.

This clone has a handful of counts. This rearrangement joins TRBV12-5 to TRBJ1-5; TRBD1 aligns across 10 bases. Germline-derived CDR1 and CDR2 are LGHNT and FRNRAP. After removal of 7 bases from V and 7 bases from J, the junction contained 4 bases not matched to a gene. This CDR3 spans 13 amino acids. In DNA, the CDR3 is TGTGCTAGTGCCCGGGACAGGGGACAGCCCCAGCATTTT. It is translated as CASARDRGQPQHF.

This clone was found a few times. V is TRBV7-9 and J is TRBJ2-3; no clear D. Trimming pared 9 bases from V and 3 bases from J, leaving 7 bases between. This CDR3 spans 11 amino acids. Per the germline V gene, CDR1 is SEHNR and CDR2 is FQNEAQ (reference sequence). In nucleotides, the CDR3 is TGTGCCAGTCAACTGACAGATACGCAGTATTTT. Its translation: CASQLTDTQYF.

In its sample, this clone was seen a few times. The chain is built from TRBV5-1 and TRBJ2-7; D assignment may be TRBD1 or TRBD2 (6 bases each). Germline V gene sequence: CDR1 SGHRS, CDR2 YFSETQ. The V end was cut by 0 bases, the J end by 5 bases, with 12 bases between. CDR3 length equals 14 residues. The CDR3 loop reads CASSLDKGGHEQYF. CDR3 DNA sequence: TGCGCCAGCAGCTTGGATAAGGGGGGCCACGAGCAGTACTTC.

The chain is built from TRBV7-2 and TRBJ1-1, with D unresolved. In germline, CDR1 is SGHTA, CDR2 FQGNSA. The CDR3 runs 14 residues. V was cut by 0 bases and J by 9 bases, with 14 bases left in between. The CDR3 reads CASSLAGSFSKAFF. The CDR3, as DNA: TGTGCCAGCAGCTTAGCTGGATCATTCTCCAAAGCTTTCTTT.

This chain uses TRBV4-2 with TRBJ2-7, with 13 bases aligning to TRBD2. CDR3 length: 16 amino acids. V was clipped by 7 bases and J by 5 bases; unmatched bases: 11. Germline lookup yields CDR1 LGHNA and CDR2 YNFKEQ. CDR3 residues: CASTLQGLAGTHEQYF. The DNA of the CDR3 is TGTGCCAGCACCCTGCAGGGACTAGCGGGAACCCACGAGCAGTACTTC.

V is TRBV6-6 and J is TRBJ1-1; D uncertain. Germline V lookup: CDR1 MNHNY, CDR2 SVGAGI (reference sequence). This CDR3 is 15 amino acids long. V was shortened by 6 bases and J by 1 base, with 15 bases between the two germline ends. CDR3 residues: CASRGREGGNTEAFF. DNA of the CDR3: TGTGCCAGCAGGGGCCGTGAGGGCGGGAACACTGAAGCTTTCTTT.

V usage is TRBV6-1 and J usage is TRBJ2-3; D remains unclear. Trimming cost V 1 base and J 9 bases, with 8 bases left between them. The CDR3 runs 12 residues. The germline V gene encodes CDR1 MNHNS and CDR2 SASEGT. CDR3 sequence: CASSEEYFTQYF. Here the CDR3 DNA reads TGTGCCAGCAGTGAAGAGTACTTCACGCAGTATTTT.

The CDR3 loop reads CASSGGNTIYF. The CDR3 DNA sequence: TGTGCCAGCAGTGGCGGAAACACCATATATTTT. V gene TRBV2 combines with J gene TRBJ1-3; D is unresolved. Germline V gene sequence: CDR1 SNHLY, CDR2 FYNNEI. Trimming shortened V by 4 bases and J by 4 bases, and 2 bases separated the two germline ends. CDR3 length equals 11 residues.

A few counts support this clone. The CDR3 sequence is CASSKAGTGGEPLSHTDTQYF. Here the CDR3 DNA reads TGTGCCAGCAGCAAAGCCGGGACAGGGGGCGAGCCTTTGAGCCACACAGATACGCAGTATTTT. V gene TRBV21-1 combines with J gene TRBJ2-3; the table's D call, TRBD1, has no DNA check behind it. TRBV21-1 is flagged as a pseudogene. The CDR3 length is 21 residues.

The chain has TRBV4-1 and TRBJ2-3; D not resolved. Trimming cost V 4 bases and J 0 bases, with 11 bases left between them. This CDR3 region has 15 residues. Looked up from germline, CDR1 is MGHRA and CDR2 is YSYEKL. CDR3 sequence: CASSPASPSTDTQYF. The DNA for the CDR3 is TGCGCCAGCAGCCCGGCTTCCCCCAGCACAGATACGCAGTATTTT.